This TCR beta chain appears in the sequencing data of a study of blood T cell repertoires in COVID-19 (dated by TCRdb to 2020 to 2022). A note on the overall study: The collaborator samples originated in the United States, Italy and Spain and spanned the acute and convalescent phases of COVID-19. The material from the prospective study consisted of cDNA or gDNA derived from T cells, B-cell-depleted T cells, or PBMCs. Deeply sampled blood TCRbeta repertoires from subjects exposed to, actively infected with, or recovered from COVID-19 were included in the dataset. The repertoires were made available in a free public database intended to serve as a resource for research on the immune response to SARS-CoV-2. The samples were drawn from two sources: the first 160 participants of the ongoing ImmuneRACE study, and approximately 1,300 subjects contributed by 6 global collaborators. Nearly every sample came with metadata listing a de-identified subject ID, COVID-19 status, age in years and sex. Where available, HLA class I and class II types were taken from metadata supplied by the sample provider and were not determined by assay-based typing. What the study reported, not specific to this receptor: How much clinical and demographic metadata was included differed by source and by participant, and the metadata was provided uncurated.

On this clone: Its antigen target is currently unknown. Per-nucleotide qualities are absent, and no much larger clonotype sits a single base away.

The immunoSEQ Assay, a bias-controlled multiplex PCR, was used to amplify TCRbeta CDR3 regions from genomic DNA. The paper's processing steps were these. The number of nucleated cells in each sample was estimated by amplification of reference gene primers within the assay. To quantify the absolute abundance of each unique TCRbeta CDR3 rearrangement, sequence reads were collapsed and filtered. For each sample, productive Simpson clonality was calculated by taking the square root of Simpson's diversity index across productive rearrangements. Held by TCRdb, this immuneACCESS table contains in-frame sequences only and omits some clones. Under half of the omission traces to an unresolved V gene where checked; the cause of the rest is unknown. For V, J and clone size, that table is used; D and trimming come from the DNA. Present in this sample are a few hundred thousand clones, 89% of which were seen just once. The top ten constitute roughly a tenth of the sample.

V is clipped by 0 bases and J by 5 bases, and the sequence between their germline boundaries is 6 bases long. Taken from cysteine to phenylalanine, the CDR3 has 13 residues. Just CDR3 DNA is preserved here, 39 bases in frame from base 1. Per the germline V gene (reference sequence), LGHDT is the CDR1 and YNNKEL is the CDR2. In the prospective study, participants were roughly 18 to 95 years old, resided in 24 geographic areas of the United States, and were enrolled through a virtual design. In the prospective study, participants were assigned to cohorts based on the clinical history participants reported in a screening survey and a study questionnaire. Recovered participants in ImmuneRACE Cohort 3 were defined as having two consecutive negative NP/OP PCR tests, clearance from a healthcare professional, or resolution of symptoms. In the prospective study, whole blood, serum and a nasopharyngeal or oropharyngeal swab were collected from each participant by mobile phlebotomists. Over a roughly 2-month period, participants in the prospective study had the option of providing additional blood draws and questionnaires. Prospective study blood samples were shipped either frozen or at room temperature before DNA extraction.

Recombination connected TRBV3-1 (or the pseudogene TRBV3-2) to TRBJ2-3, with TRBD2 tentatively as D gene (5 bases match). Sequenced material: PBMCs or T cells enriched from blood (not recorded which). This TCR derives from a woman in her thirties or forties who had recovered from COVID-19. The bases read TGTGCCAGCAGCCAAGAACGGGGAGATACGCAGTATTTT. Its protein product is CASSQERGDTQYF.